The following is a TCR beta chain sequence with its context. Each subset's genomic DNA was split evenly across several immunoSEQ plates. Original analysis: Junction-only immunoSEQ sequences carried no quality scores, so filtering differed. Repertoires were generated with immunoSEQ multiplex PCR, while TCRdb's copy carries only in-frame clones and drops some. V and J calls and clone size are those listed in that table; D and trimming were worked out from the DNA. The sample comprises 2 million to 2.5 million clones, around 95% of which are singletons, and approximately 0.13% rests with the top ten. The source of the sample is a study of shared clonotypes between healthy human individuals. Study at large: CD4 naive and CD4 memory each took three plates per donor, while CD8 naive took two and CD8 memory one.

There are 16 residues in the CDR3. V lost 2 bases and J lost 8, with 21 bases in between. Germline assignment: CDR1 MNHNS and CDR2 SASEGT. This clonotype was obtained from a man aged 18 to 30 in good health. Sequences were obtained from naive CD4+ T cells sorted from blood. Subset: CD45RA+ positively selected. V is TRBV6-1 and J is TRBJ1-2, with D perhaps TRBD1 (6 bases). The CDR3 DNA sequence: TGTGCCAGCAGTGAAAATGCTGGGGTATGGACAGAAGGCTACACCTTC. This gives the protein CASSENAGVWTEGYTF.